A selection of T cell receptor beta chains follows, all from one sample in a study of radiation and T cells in renal cell carcinoma. Repertoires were generated with immunoSEQ multiplex PCR, while TCRdb's copy carries only in-frame clones and drops some. The repertoire holds 150,000 or so clones, with around nine tenths as singletons. The specimen comprised blood, sampled from a patient whose treatment included radiotherapy and nephrectomy. The receptors shown here come from a woman aged 45-65 years with renal cell carcinoma. The CDR3 runs from the conserved cysteine through the conserved F or W. The D gene is left open where the match is weak. Size tells how often a clone was seen (once, few, many) or the class of an expanded clone, and some rows leave it out.

clone size | J gene | D gene | CDR3 length | V gene | CDR3 protein | CDR3 DNA
NA | TRBJ1-2 | NA | 14 | TRBV9 | CASSVAGQNYGYTF | TGTGCCAGCAGCGTAGCCGGACAGAACTATGGCTACACCTTC
NA | TRBJ1-2 | NA | 15 | TRBV6-1 | CASSDQGDFSYGYTF | TGTGCCAGCAGTGATCAAGGGGACTTTTCATATGGCTACACCTTC
NA | TRBJ2-3 | NA | 14 | TRBV18 | CASSQSGSTDTQYF | TGTGCCAGCTCACAATCTGGGAGCACAGATACGCAGTATTTT
NA | TRBJ1-1 | NA | 14 | TRBV14 | CASTKELSGTEAFF | TGTGCCAGCACAAAAGAGTTGTCGGGCACTGAAGCTTTCTTT
NA | TRBJ1-6 | TRBD1 | 14 | TRBV7-9 | CASSLEGTASPLHF | TGTGCCAGCAGCCTAGAAGGGACAGCGTCACCCCTCCACTTT
NA | TRBJ1-1 | NA | 13 | TRBV5-4 | CASSLEVGTEAFF | TGTGCCAGCAGCTTGGAGGTGGGGACTGAAGCTTTCTTT
NA | TRBJ2-7 | NA | 18 | TRBV14 | CASSQVKPGGMRVYEQYF | TGTGCCAGCAGCCAAGTTAAGCCAGGCGGAATGCGGGTATACGAGCAGTACTTC
once | TRBJ1-6 | NA | 14 | TRBV7-2 | CASSLPGANSPLHF | TGTGCCAGCAGCTTACCCGGAGCTAATTCACCCCTCCACTTT
NA | TRBJ1-6 | TRBD1 | 18 | TRBV2 | CASSERTGRSGLNSPLHF | TGTGCCAGCAGTGAAAGGACAGGTCGTTCCGGGCTAAATTCACCCCTCCACTTT
NA | TRBJ2-3 | NA | 15 | TRBV6-5 | CASSYSKGTTDTQYF | TGTGCCAGCAGTTACTCGAAGGGGACAACCGATACGCAGTATTTT
NA | TRBJ2-5 | NA | 11 | TRBV11-2 | CASSFDGDRYF | TGTGCCAGCAGCTTTGACGGGGATCGGTACTTC
once | TRBJ2-2 | NA | 15 | TRBV5-1 | CASSPTSSQVGELFF | TGCGCCAGCAGCCCCACTAGCTCCCAGGTCGGGGAGCTGTTTTTT
NA | TRBJ2-5 | NA | 15 | TRBV5-5 | CASSFSLGQGKTQYF | TGTGCCAGCAGCTTTTCTCTCGGGCAGGGTAAGACCCAGTACTTC
NA | TRBJ2-7 | NA | 12 | TRBV6-1 | CASSAQGYEQYF | TGTGCCAGCAGTGCCCAGGGCTACGAGCAGTACTTC
NA | TRBJ1-5 | NA | 12 | TRBV11-3 | CASSLTGQPQHF | TGTGCCAGCAGCTTAACTGGTCAGCCCCAGCATTTT
NA | TRBJ2-7 | NA | 13 | TRBV15 | CATSRDVQSKQYF | TGTGCCACCAGCAGAGACGTTCAGAGTAAGCAGTACTTC
NA | TRBJ2-3 | NA | 14 | TRBV4-1 | CASSQVTLLDTQYF | TGCGCCAGCAGCCAAGTAACTCTTTTAGATACGCAGTATTTT
once | TRBJ1-6 | NA | 13 | TRBV7-2 | CASSWDYNSPLHF | TGTGCCAGCAGCTGGGACTATAATTCACCCCTCCACTTT
NA | TRBJ1-2 | TRBD1 | 16 | TRBV11-2 | CASSLGQGARAYGYTF | TGTGCCAGCAGCTTGGGACAGGGGGCGCGAGCCTATGGCTACACCTTC
once | TRBJ1-2 | NA | 11 | TRBV6-6 | CASKRTGGYTF | TGTGCCAGCAAACGGACGGGGGGCTACACCTTC
NA | TRBJ2-2 | TRBD2 | 15 | TRBV5-4 | CASSAGLANTGELFF | TGTGCCAGCAGCGCGGGACTAGCCAACACCGGGGAGCTGTTTTTT
NA | TRBJ1-6 | TRBD1 | 15 | TRBV19 | CASSMGQSINSPLHF | TGTGCCAGTAGTATGGGACAGTCCATAAATTCACCCCTCCACTTT
NA | TRBJ2-7 | NA | 15 | TRBV5-4 | CASSLGERSSYEQYF | TGTGCCAGCAGCTTGGGGGAGCGGAGCTCCTACGAGCAGTACTTC
NA | TRBJ2-7 | TRBD2 | 16 | TRBV9 | CASSVRSLAGPSEQYF | TGTGCCAGCAGCGTAAGGTCCCTAGCGGGGCCCTCCGAGCAGTACTTC
NA | TRBJ2-2 | TRBD2 | 13 | TRBV29-1 | CSVVSGGTGELFF | TGCAGCGTTGTTAGCGGGGGCACCGGGGAGCTGTTTTTT
few | TRBJ2-1 | NA | 14 | TRBV4-2 | CASSLSHSGNEQFF | TGTGCCAGCAGCTTATCTCATTCTGGGAATGAGCAGTTCTTC
once | TRBJ1-3 | NA | 16 | TRBV14 | CASSQAPGGFGNTIYF | TGTGCCAGCAGCCAAGCGCCGGGCGGGTTCGGAAACACCATATATTTT
few | TRBJ1-1 | NA | 18 | TRBV7-9 | CASSLDGGRSRMNTEAFF | TGTGCCAGCAGCCTGGATGGAGGGCGTTCTCGCATGAACACTGAAGCTTTCTTT
once | TRBJ1-6 | NA | 12 | TRBV6-6 | CASSPANSPLHF | TGTGCCAGCAGTCCAGCCAATTCACCCCTCCACTTT
few | TRBJ1-1 | NA | 13 | TRBV4-2 | CASSQAGGPEAFF | TGTGCCAGCAGCCAAGCGGGGGGGCCTGAAGCTTTCTTT
few | TRBJ1-1 | NA | 15 | TRBV7-9 | CASSSNGQGNTEAFF | TGTGCCAGCAGCAGCAACGGGCAGGGGAACACTGAAGCTTTCTTT
NA | TRBJ1-6 | TRBD1 | 13 | TRBV6-4 | CASASGQGSPLHF | TGTGCCAGCGCAAGCGGACAGGGATCACCCCTCCACTTT
NA | TRBJ2-2 | NA | 15 | TRBV6-5 | CASSYSRENTGELFF | TGTGCCAGCAGTTACTCGAGGGAAAACACCGGGGAGCTGTTTTTT
NA | TRBJ1-1 | NA | 14 | TRBV5-4 | CASSLVGLNTEAFF | TGTGCCAGCAGCTTGGTTGGTCTGAACACTGAAGCTTTCTTT
NA | TRBJ1-2 | NA | 13 | TRBV2 | CANRRQAPYGYTF | TGTGCCAACCGTCGCCAGGCCCCATATGGCTACACCTTC
once | TRBJ1-5 | NA | 16 | TRBV2 | CASRGSWGYTNQPQHF | TGTGCCAGCAGGGGATCGTGGGGGTATACCAATCAGCCCCAGCATTTT
NA | TRBJ1-2 | NA | 15 | TRBV4-3 | CASSQDRATARGYTF | TGCGCCAGCAGCCAAGACCGGGCCACAGCTCGTGGCTACACCTTC